This T cell receptor (beta chain) appears in the sequencing data of a study of prognosis after radiotherapy for stage I lung cancer. The wider study: No significant progression was observed in some 14 patients, whereas several developed distant metastases a median of 7 months after radiotherapy. Regarding the study as a whole: Patients who had metastases reportedly showed TRBV and TRBJ gene usage that varied from that of patients who did not.

This clonotype was seen ten or more times. What it recognizes is unknown. By two-round multiplex PCR, the TCR beta CDR3 was amplified from genomic DNA. Primers targeting each individual TRBV and TRBJ gene were applied in first-round PCR. TCRdb fed the multiplex PCR reads into MiXCR, producing one record per CDR3 protein. Of 15,000 to 20,000 distinct CDR3 sequences listed, less than 40% are singletons. The germline CDR1 and CDR2 sequences are SGDLS and YYNGEE. The CDR3 is 15 amino acids. The germline V and J ends were trimmed by 0 bases and 6 bases, with 13 bases remaining between them. The sequence was collected from a donor aged 50 or older with non-small cell lung cancer. The specimen comprised PBMCs, sampled before or after stereotactic body radiation therapy (not recorded which). V usage is TRBV9 and J usage is TRBJ1-5; a possible D gene is TRBD1 (6 bases). DNA for the CDR3: TGTGCCAGCAGCGTAGGCTCAGGGGAGGGTCAGCCCCAGCATTTT. Encoded protein: CASSVGSGEGQPQHF.